This entry describes one T cell receptor (beta chain). It lacks a known antigen. Per-base qualities were not stored, and no clone one base away is much larger. These data come from a study of blood T cell repertoires in COVID-19 (dated by TCRdb to the early 2020s). The study in broad terms: The collaborator samples originated in the United States, Italy and Spain and spanned the acute and convalescent phases of COVID-19. Deeply sampled blood TCRbeta repertoires from subjects exposed to, actively infected with, or recovered from COVID-19 were included in the dataset. The prospective study material was composed of cDNA or gDNA derived from T cells, B-cell-depleted T cells, or PBMCs. A freely available public database, intended as a resource for researchers studying the immune response to SARS-CoV-2, is where the repertoires were released. HLA class I and class II types, where available, came from metadata supplied by the sample provider rather than from assay-based typing. A de-identified subject ID, COVID-19 status, age in years and sex were almost always included in the sample metadata. The samples were drawn from two sources: the first 160 participants of the ongoing ImmuneRACE study, and fewer than 1,500 subjects contributed by 6 global collaborators. Broad study findings and their caveats: The amount of clinical and demographic metadata varied by source and participant and was provided uncurated.

Enrolling through a virtual design, the prospective study's participants ranged in age from roughly 18 to 90 years and lived across roughly 24 United States geographic areas. Cohort assignment in the prospective study relied on participant-reported clinical history from a screening survey and a study questionnaire. Exposed participants had been in contact with someone with a PCR-confirmed or clinician-diagnosed COVID-19 case within 2 weeks of study entry. Mobile phlebotomists in the prospective study collected whole blood, serum and a nasopharyngeal or oropharyngeal swab from every participant. Over a roughly two-month period, participants in the prospective study had the option of providing additional blood draws and questionnaires. Before DNA extraction, blood samples from the prospective study were shipped at room temperature or frozen. V ends up 4 bases short and J 4 bases short, with an unmatched junction base count of 8. There are 16 amino acids in the CDR3, from cysteine to phenylalanine inclusive. CDR3 DNA is the only sequence kept; it has 48 bases, read in frame from the first base. CDR1 and CDR2 are read off the germline V gene as MDHEN and SYDVKM.

TCRbeta CDR3 regions were amplified from genomic DNA using the immunoSEQ Assay, a bias-controlled multiplex PCR. The study's processing was this. The number of nucleated cells in each sample was estimated from the amplification of reference gene primers within the assay. To quantify the absolute abundance of each unique TCRbeta CDR3 rearrangement, sequence reads were collapsed and filtered. For each sample, productive Simpson clonality was calculated as the square root of Simpson's diversity index over productive rearrangements. TCRdb stores this immuneACCESS table with in-frame sequences only. Part of the clones is absent; in the studies checked, under half of the shortfall reflects unresolved V genes, and no reason is known for the rest. V, J and clone size derive from that table, while D and trimming were established from the DNA sequence. Here the sample has about 320,000 clones; 85% to 95% occur a single time. Of the sample, 3.5% to 5% is held by the ten largest clones.

Sequenced material: PBMCs or T cells enriched from blood (not recorded which). In this chain, TRBV28 is recombined with TRBJ2-1; a stretch of 9 junction bases matches TRBD1. This TCR was sampled from a woman in her thirties who had been exposed to COVID-19. The nucleotide sequence is TGTGCCAGCAGTTCCTCCACAGGGGGCCGTTACAATGAGCAGTTCTTC. Its coded protein is CASSSSTGGRYNEQFF.